This T cell receptor (beta chain) was sequenced during a study of response to subunit inactivated influenza vaccine. Overall study results and limits: Each seasonal influenza vaccination recruits few new T cells, the authors suggested.

MiXCR, applied by TCRdb to the RT-PCR reads, yields one record per CDR3 protein. The sample records fewer than 400,000 distinct CDR3 sequences, 21% being singletons. In its sample, this clonotype was seen a few times. Antigen unknown. With 7 bases removed from V and 2 bases from J, the gap between germline ends came to 24 bases. The CDR3 totals 18 residues. The germline gives CDR1 SNHLY, CDR2 FYNNEI. The receptor comes from a man in his fifties or sixties who received an inactivated influenza vaccine. Source: PBMCs from blood, taken roughly 20 months after vaccination. The rearrangement links TRBV2 to TRBJ1-3; tentative D call: TRBD1 (6 bases). DNA for the CDR3: TGTGCCAGCAACCTTAGGGGGACATTGAGTAGTGCTGGAAACACCATATATTTT. Its protein product is CASNLRGTLSSAGNTIYF.